These T cell receptor beta chains were read from a single sample in a study of blood T cell repertoires in COVID-19. Profiling relied on immunoSEQ multiplex PCR, and the TCRdb table lists in-frame clones only, not all of them. The repertoire consists of tens of thousands of clones, with less than 85% occurring once and the leading ten covering about a tenth. The sequencing input was peripheral blood. The receptor set was obtained from a woman in her 70s with acute or convalescent COVID-19. The CDR3 runs from the conserved cysteine through the conserved F or W. D genes are given only for firm matches. Only some rows state a clone size, as once, few, many or a class for expanded clones.

clone size,V gene,J gene,D gene,CDR3 DNA,CDR3 protein
NA,TRBV6-6,TRBJ1-1,NA,TGTGCCAGCAGTTCAGGACTGACGGGCAGTACTGAAGCTTTCTTT,CASSSGLTGSTEAFF
few,TRBV28,TRBJ1-5,NA,TGTGCCAGCAGCTTTAATGGGGCTACGGGCAATCAGCCCCAGCATTTT,CASSFNGATGNQPQHF
NA,TRBV19,TRBJ1-5,TRBD1,TGTGCCAGTAGTCTCGACAGGGGAGAAAATCAGCCCCAGCATTTT,CASSLDRGENQPQHF
few,TRBV2,TRBJ2-2,NA,TGTGCCAGCAGCCCTCGCCGGGGGATGGGGCGGGAGCTGTTTTTT,CASSPRRGMGRELFF
NA,TRBV18,TRBJ2-1,TRBD2,TGTGCCAGCTCGAGGACTAGCGGGATTTACAATGAGCAGTTCTTC,CASSRTSGIYNEQFF
NA,TRBV6-6,TRBJ1-2,NA,TGTGCCAGCAGTCGACAGGCTAACTATGGCTACACCTTC,CASSRQANYGYTF
NA,TRBV18,TRBJ2-1,TRBD2,TGTGCCAGCTCACCAGGGACTAGCTTCTACGATGAGCAGTTCTTC,CASSPGTSFYDEQFF
NA,TRBV6-6,TRBJ2-1,NA,TGTGCCAGCAGCCCGGGAACCCAGCAGTTCTTC,CASSPGTQQFF
NA,TRBV5-1,TRBJ2-2,NA,TGCGCCAGCAGGAACCCCGGGGGTTTGGGCGACACCGGGGAGCTGTTTTTT,CASRNPGGLGDTGELFF
NA,TRBV24-1,TRBJ2-3,NA,TGTGCCACCAGTGATTTGGCAGGTTTTTCTCAGTATTTT,CATSDLAGFSQYF
NA,TRBV7-8,TRBJ2-7,TRBD1,TGTGCCAGCAGCTTCGACAGGGGTACCTACGAGCAGTACTTC,CASSFDRGTYEQYF
NA,TRBV4-1,TRBJ2-1,NA,TGCGCCAGCAGCCAAGACACCGCGGTCTCCTACAATGAGCAGTTCTTC,CASSQDTAVSYNEQFF
NA,TRBV14,TRBJ2-4,TRBD1,TGTGCCAGCAGCCAGGGGACAGGGAGAAACATTCAGTACTTC,CASSQGTGRNIQYF
NA,TRBV27,TRBJ1-6,TRBD1,TGTGCCAGCAGTTTCACAGGGGCTGCTAATTCACCCCTCCACTTT,CASSFTGAANSPLHF
NA,TRBV2,TRBJ2-7,NA,TGTGCCAGCAGTGCGCGTTACGAGCAGTACTTC,CASSARYEQYF
NA,TRBV5-1,TRBJ1-1,TRBD1,TGCGCCAGCAGTTCCCAGGGGGACACTGAAGCTTTCTTT,CASSSQGDTEAFF
NA,TRBV7-2,TRBJ1-5,TRBD1,TGTGCCAGTAAAAGAGAGGGACAGTCCGATCAGCCCCAGCATTTT,CASKREGQSDQPQHF
NA,TRBV6-2/TRBV6-3,TRBJ2-6,NA,TGTGCCAGCAGTTACGGGGGGGCGACTGGGGCCAACGGCCTGACTTTC,CASSYGGATGANGLTF
NA,TRBV7-3,TRBJ2-1,NA,TGTGCCAGCAGCTTAAGTCCGGGGGTAAGACCGGGGGAGCAGTTCTTC,CASSLSPGVRPGEQFF
NA,TRBV6-1,TRBJ1-2,TRBD1,TGTGCCAGCAGTGAACCTCGACAGGGGGAAACCTTC,CASSEPRQGETF
NA,TRBV6-2/TRBV6-3,TRBJ1-6,NA,TGTGCCAGCAGTCGGGACTCCTATAATTCACCCCTCCACTTT,CASSRDSYNSPLHF
NA,TRBV7-2,TRBJ1-2,NA,TGTGCCAGCAGGAAAGAAGGGGTTGGCTACACCTTC,CASRKEGVGYTF
NA,TRBV7-2,TRBJ2-5,NA,TGTGCCAGCAGCTTATCAGGATTAGAGACCCAGTACTTC,CASSLSGLETQYF
once,TRBV12-3/TRBV12-4,TRBJ2-5,TRBD2,TGTGCCAGCAGAACACTAGCGCAAGAGACCCAGTACTTC,CASRTLAQETQYF